This section outlines one TCR beta chain sequence together with its context. Its specificity is not known. The sample comes from a study of T cell repertoires in cytomegalovirus infection. Overall study context: Use of recently identified HLA-C-restricted and well-studied HLA-B-restricted CMV epitopes was part of the study. A matching HLA type, together with CMV infection, was signaled by public TCR beta signatures.

The V and J ends lost 6 bases and 4 bases, in that order; junction bases with no gene match: 11. Per the germline V gene, CDR1 is SNHLY and CDR2 is FYNNEI. The CDR3 contains 15 residues. Study-wide points: The cumulative frequency of public TCR beta families identified carriers of CMV plus the relevant HLA. Within the response measured ex vivo, HLA-C-restricted CMV-specific TCR beta clonotypes were dominant.

TCRdb re-derived calls from the reads in MiXCR, one entry per CDR3 protein. The table records about 400,000 distinct CDR3 sequences, 34% of them present only once. This receptor was taken from a human donor in good health (CMV status not recorded). Some clones in this sample may be carry-over from other donors' samples. The chain carries TRBV2 and TRBJ1-2; 7 positions match TRBD1. The source material was cultured PBMCs, sampled from culture after CMV antigen stimulation. The CDR3 here is CASRVDRQGFYGYTF. The CDR3 bases are TGTGCCAGCAGGGTGGATCGACAGGGCTTCTATGGCTACACCTTC.